The entry that follows covers one T cell receptor beta chain sequence. This clone's antigen is unknown. The input lacks base qualities; no much larger clone sits a single base away. This specimen comes from a study of CD8 T cells in Susac syndrome (dated by TCRdb to about 2019). Regarding the study in general: Of the Susac syndrome patients who were sequenced, roughly 8 were in clinical remission while more than five had clinically active disease. At blood withdrawal, Susac syndrome patients were either therapy-naive, taking corticosteroids (in some cases with IVIg as well), or taking IVIg alone. Repertoire sequencing was used to test whether CD8+ T cell activation and differentiation in Susac syndrome was antigen driven.

Peripheral blood CD8+ and CD4+ T cells from healthy donors, Susac syndrome patients and multiple sclerosis patients were profiled using high-throughput TCR beta sequencing. The Susac syndrome patients fulfilled recently defined diagnostic criteria for either definite or probable disease. Bulk CD8+ and CD4+ T cells were purified magnetically by negative isolation, whereas CD8+ TEMRA cells were enriched by FACS. Blood was drawn into EDTA tubes, processed within 24 hours, and PBMCs were isolated by density gradient centrifugation. PBMCs destined for TCR sequencing were cryopreserved in liquid nitrogen and later thawed in a 37 °C water bath. Purity of sorted or isolated CD4+, CD8+ and CD8+ TEMRA cells was at least 90%. Results and caveats for the whole study, not just this receptor: The CD4+ T cell repertoire of patients with Susac syndrome showed no detectable clonal expansion. The study acknowledged that relatively few individuals were included in the TCR sequencing and HLA analysis.

RNA was extracted using the RNeasy kit, and 0.5 to 1 microgram was reverse transcribed with random hexamers. The immunoSEQ multiplex PCR assay, covering 54 Vbeta and 13 Jbeta segments, was used to amplify TCR beta CDR3 regions. Bias from PCR amplification was corrected by using a synthetic template baseline for primer optimization and for computational correction. Per the original workflow: Reads were assigned to V, D and J genes according to IMGT and analyzed in immunoSEQ Analyzer, with only productive sequences retained. Clonality was computed as one minus Shannon entropy normalized by log2 of the number of productive unique sequences. Public and private clones were assessed among the 100 most prevalent clones of each patient and control. A clone was defined as Susac-specific if it was absent from the healthy and MS cohorts, from over a thousand published viral clones and from other ImmuneACCESS disease sequences. TCRdb took the public reads, trimmed them with fastp at Q25, ran MiXCR for clone calling and kept in-frame beta chains. Each entry merges the rows of one CDR3 protein and shows their most common DNA and genes. TCRdb, rather than the study authors, made the V and J calls. This sample holds under 200,000 distinct CDR3 sequences; 90% to 95% were observed only once. The ten largest account for 0.12% of the sample.

Counted from cysteine to phenylalanine, this CDR3 has 12 amino acids. The CDR3 DNA has 36 bases and is translated from base 1. V is trimmed back by 6 bases and J by 3 bases, and the junction contains 4 bases that no gene match accounts for. CDR1 DFQATT and CDR2 SNEGSKA were looked up in the germline V gene (reference sequence). The material sequenced was CD4+ T cells from PBMCs. The TCR sequence derives from a human donor with Susac syndrome. The sequence is built from TRBV20-1 and TRBJ2-5, and 7 junctional nucleotides match TRBD1. The DNA reads TGCAGTGCAAGACAGGGAAAAGAGACCCAGTACTTC. This is translated as CSARQGKETQYF.